This T cell receptor beta chain was captured by sequencing in a study of identical twins. Findings and limits, study-wide: Fewer insertions marked abundant cord blood beta clonotypes; young adult naive trended weakly, memory not at all.

Everyone who gave samples was a healthy Caucasian. MiXCR, run by TCRdb on the 5' RACE reads, gives a single entry per CDR3 protein. The sample records over 500,000 distinct CDR3 sequences, 20% to 25% being singletons. The ends lost 4 bases at V and 3 bases at J; junction bases unmatched: 9. The germline V gene has CDR1 SGHRS and CDR2 YFSETQ. This CDR3 has 15 residues. Worth noting for this clonotype: Its specificity is not known.

These records were also assigned to another study, of T cells expressing NK-cell markers. Per that study: Dominant NKG2C+ clonotypes were found to form roughly 1.0-7.0% of CD8+ T cells in over five donors. These clonotypes, the leaders elsewhere, also led the CD3+CD56-NKG2C+ fraction in four donors.

V is TRBV5-1 and J is TRBJ2-7; 8 bases agree with TRBD2. Sequencing was performed on CD4+ T cells sorted from blood. The receptor was isolated from a woman aged 18-29 years in good health. CDR3 nucleotide sequence: TGCGCCAGCAGCCCGGGGTCGGGGGGGATCTACGAGCAGTACTTC. The encoded protein is CASSPGSGGIYEQYF.